This T cell receptor (beta chain) originates from a study of CD8 T cells in Susac syndrome. Overall study findings and caveats: By the study's own acknowledgment, its TCR sequencing and HLA analysis included relatively few individuals.

An amount of RNA that ranged from roughly 0.5 to 1 ug was reverse transcribed with random hexamers. A single record per CDR3 protein comes from TCRdb applying MiXCR to the immunoSEQ multiplex PCR reads. This repertoire shows a few hundred thousand distinct CDR3 sequences, about 95% found once; its top ten account for 0.075% to 0.095%. In the case of this clonotype: Its target is unknown.

Germline V gene sequence: CDR1 DFQATT, CDR2 SNEGSKA (reference sequence). The CDR3 is 14 residues long. Trimming pared 6 bases from V and 3 bases from J, leaving 18 bases between. The receptor comes from a human donor with multiple sclerosis. Material: CD4+ T cells from PBMCs. The rearrangement links TRBV20-1 to TRBJ2-7; D might be TRBD2 (5 bases). The CDR3 region has the DNA TGCAGTGCCTCACCTGGACTGGCCCTCTACGAGCAGTACTTC. It translates to CSASPGLALYEQYF.